This TCR beta chain was observed in a study of T cells after yellow fever vaccination. Production of TCR cDNA was by 5'RACE template switching, which also added a universal primer site and UMIs. TCRdb re-derived calls from the 5' RACE reads in MiXCR, one entry per CDR3 protein. Of some 170,000 distinct CDR3 sequences in the sample, over 7% were seen once. This clonotype was seen only a few times. Germline V lookup: CDR1 LGHNA, CDR2 YSLEER. This CDR3 comprises 13 residues. J was trimmed by 8 bases and V by 0 bases; bases with no gene match: 3. This clonotype was obtained from a man aged 18 to 29 who received the YFV17D yellow fever vaccine. The material sequenced was CD8+ T cells sorted from PBMCs, taken 45 days after the yellow fever booster vaccination. The chain uses TRBV4-3 and TRBJ1-1; 7 bases map to TRBD1. DNA for the CDR3: TGCGCCAGCAGCCAAGATGTGGACAGGGAAGCTTTCTTT. Its translation: CASSQDVDREAFF.